This T cell receptor (beta chain) was recorded in a study of long-term antiretroviral therapy in people with HIV. The study's findings and limits: Clonotypes expanded prior to ART showed repertoire dominance at all sampled time points.

About this clone itself: Its antigen is not identified.

Samples were assayed with immunoSEQ v3.0 at survey level. About 35,000-55,000 T-cell genomes per sample were the sequencing target. TCRdb's copy holds only in-frame clones and misses some; the assay was immunoSEQ multiplex PCR. The data contain some 22,000 clones, over 80% of them singletons. The CDR3 runs to 15 residues. Germline CDR1 SNHLY, CDR2 FYNNEI. V was shortened by 4 bases and J by 9 bases, with 16 bases between the two germline ends. This clonotype originated in a young man with HIV. The sequencing used unsorted PBMCs, collected roughly 4 years after starting antiretroviral therapy. V usage is TRBV2 and J usage is TRBJ1-6; D possibly corresponds to TRBD1 (5 bases). CDR3 sequence reads: CASSGTFAGSSPLHF. In DNA, the CDR3 is TGTGCCAGCAGTGGCACTTTTGCAGGGAGTTCACCCCTCCACTTT. Full variable domain (missing parts from reference TRBV2 and TRBJ1-6): EPEVTQTPSHQVTQMGQEVILRCVPISNHLYFYWYRQILGQKVEFLVSFYNNEISEKSEIFDDQFSVERPDGSNFTLKIRSTKLEDSAMYFCASSGTFAGSSPLHFGNGTRLTVT.